This TCR beta chain comes out of a study of regulatory T cells in long-lasting Graves disease. Time point reported: newly diagnosed GD, antithyroid drugs for less than 3 months. RNA isolated from PBMCs was used to make the TCR library. The CDR3 contains 13 residues. The V end lost 2 bases, the J end lost 5 bases, and 7 bases lay between the germline ends. Germline V gene sequence: CDR1 SNHLY, CDR2 FYNNEI. Ten or more counts support this clonotype. Building of the TCR beta libraries involved iRepertoire HTBI primers and Arm-PCR of CDR3 regions. A single record per CDR3 protein comes from TCRdb applying MiXCR to the multiplex PCR reads. The sample carries about 460,000 distinct CDR3 sequences, about 15% recorded once. Another study also made use of these data, one on T cells in Graves' hyperthyroidism and ophthalmopathy.

Specimen: peripheral blood mononuclear cells (PBMCs), collected at new diagnosis, from a patient treated with antithyroid drugs. The sequence derives from a woman aged 45-65 years with Graves disease. This chain links TRBV2 with TRBJ1-5, with D perhaps TRBD1 (5 bases). The CDR3 DNA is TGTGCCAGCAGTGAACAGGGATATCAGCCCCAGCATTTT. It is translated as CASSEQGYQPQHF.